This T cell receptor beta chain was captured in a study of T cells in Graves' hyperthyroidism and ophthalmopathy. This CDR3 has 14 residues. V lost 6 bases, J lost 5 bases, and 6 bases stayed unmatched. From germline, CDR1 is ENHRY and CDR2 SYGVKD. Amplification of TCR beta CDR3 regions was performed using RNA transcripts as template. Initially, a first-round RT-PCR of the TCR CDR3 employed the HTBI primer set. TCRdb re-called the multiplex PCR reads with MiXCR, one entry per CDR3 protein. The sample contains about 34,000 distinct CDR3 sequences, around 52% of which appear only once. Ophthalmopathy in the patients scored at least 3 on Clinical Activity Score and at least 4 on NOSPECS grade, lasting under 3 months. Criteria for exclusion of patients were uncontrolled infection, other autoimmune disease, pregnancy or lactation. The PBMCs had their origin in more than 9.5 ml of fresh peripheral blood.

The genes are TRBV10-3 and TRBJ2-3; 9 bases agree with TRBD1. The sample was blood. The sequence was collected from a middle-aged woman with Graves' ophthalmopathy. CDR3 loop: CAISWTGVRDTQYF. In nucleotides, the CDR3 is TGTGCCATCAGCTGGACAGGGGTCAGAGATACGCAGTATTTT.